The sequence of this T cell receptor beta chain was determined in a study of T cell responses to AZD1222 COVID-19 vaccine. Study at large: Analysis merged second doses at about 4 or about 12 weeks.

General study results and limits: There were repertoire samples only from the period after the peak T cell response. Dominant CD4 TCR responses targeted spike regions 160-218 and 743-854.

Germline lookup yields CDR1 LNHDA and CDR2 SQIVND (reference sequence). V was shortened by 3 bases and J by 3 bases, with 17 bases between the two germline ends. The CDR3 length is 16 residues. Concerning this clone itself: Its target is unknown.

Assay used: immunoSEQ multiplex PCR; TCRdb lists only in-frame clones, some missing. The data contain 150,000 to 200,000 clones, roughly nine tenths of them seen just once; the ten biggest clones take up roughly 2.5%. The gene calls are TRBV19 and TRBJ1-2; D is uncertain. Material: peripheral blood, obtained on day 0 of AZD1222 vaccination. The clonotype comes from an adult in good health. This CDR3 is CASSILVGRSYYGYTF. In DNA form, the CDR3 reads TGTGCCAGTAGTATTTTGGTGGGTAGGAGTTACTATGGCTACACCTTC.